The 18 T cell receptor beta chains given below trace back to one sample, sequenced in a study of blood T cell repertoires in COVID-19 (dated by TCRdb to about 2020). Library construction relied on the immunoSEQ multiplex PCR assay. This immuneACCESS table, as held by TCRdb, lists in-frame sequences with V and J called but not all clones. Of the missing ones, under half trace to an unresolved V gene in checked studies; the others have no known cause. The sample data list hundreds of thousands of clones, and 88% of these were observed just once. The top ten clones comprise 2% to 2.5% of the sample. Sequencing used PBMCs or T cells enriched from blood (not recorded which). The receptor set was obtained from an older woman in a cohort exposed to, infected with or recovered from COVID-19 (not recorded which).

This rearrangement joins TRBV18 to TRBJ2-1; D uncertain. Deletions cut 6 bases from V and 8 bases from J, with 20 bases between. CDR1 is KGHSH and CDR2 is LQKENI in the germline V gene. The CDR3 extends over 15 amino acids. CDR3 amino acids: CASSLLDGTIYEQFF. In DNA form, the CDR3 reads TGTGCCAGCTCGCTTCTAGACGGAACGATCTATGAGCAGTTCTTC.

The rearrangement joins TRBV2 to TRBJ2-5; the match to TRBD1 covers 8 bases. CDR3 length: 13 amino acids. V gave up 6 bases and J gave up 1 base; unmatched junction bases: 1. Germline loops: CDR1 SNHLY, CDR2 FYNNEI. In nucleotides, the CDR3 is TGTGCCAGCAGCGGACAGGGCCAAGAGACCCAGTACTTC. Translation: CASSGQGQETQYF.

This rearrangement joins TRBV28 to TRBJ1-2, with 10 positions matching TRBD1. Germline-derived CDR1 and CDR2 are MDHEN and SYDVKM. J was trimmed by 6 bases and V by 4 bases; bases with no gene match: 8. This CDR3 spans 15 amino acids. CDR3 sequence: CASSSSRQGAHGYTF. The CDR3 coding sequence is TGTGCCAGCAGTTCCTCCCGACAGGGGGCTCATGGCTACACCTTC.

The chain uses TRBV6-5 and TRBJ2-5; D is perhaps TRBD1 (5 bases). CDR1 and CDR2 from the germline V gene are MNHEY and SVGAGI. V gave up 5 bases and J gave up 2 bases, with 12 bases separating them. This CDR3 region has 14 residues. Here the CDR3 reads CASSRTLAQETQYF. As DNA, the CDR3 is TGTGCCAGCAGTCGGACATTAGCTCAAGAGACCCAGTACTTC.

The rearrangement uses TRBV27 and TRBJ2-7; D is perhaps TRBD2 (6 bases). Germline V gene sequence: CDR1 MNHEY, CDR2 SMNVEV (reference sequence). The CDR3 totals 14 residues. V lost 3 bases and J 0 bases, leaving 9 bases between the germline ends. The CDR3 spells CASSFGLTSYEQYF. In nucleotides, the CDR3 is TGTGCCAGCAGTTTCGGACTAACCTCCTACGAGCAGTACTTC.

This chain connects TRBV24-1 to TRBJ2-5, with 7 positions matching TRBD2. Per the germline V gene, CDR1 is KGHDR and CDR2 is SFDVKD. CDR3 length: 13 amino acids. J lost 3 bases, V lost 5 bases, and 2 bases had no gene match. CDR3 sequence: CATSGLAEETQYF. The CDR3 bases are TGTGCCACCAGTGGTCTAGCGGAAGAGACCCAGTACTTC.

The chain uses TRBV9 and TRBJ2-2; D gene uncertain. The V and J ends lost 4 bases and 2 bases respectively, with 3 bases between them. The germline V gene encodes CDR1 SGDLS and CDR2 YYNGEE. This CDR3 is 12 amino acids long. The CDR3 DNA is TGTGCCAGCAGCCTAAACACCGGGGAGCTGTTTTTT. Amino acids: CASSLNTGELFF.

V usage is TRBV18 and J usage is TRBJ1-1, with D unresolved. This CDR3 comprises 16 residues. Germline assignment: CDR1 KGHSH and CDR2 LQKENI. With 3 bases removed from V and 0 bases from J, the gap between germline ends came to 14 bases. CDR3 DNA sequence: TGTGCCAGCTCACCGAACAGAATGTTCATGAACACTGAAGCTTTCTTT. Protein: CASSPNRMFMNTEAFF.

This CDR3 reads CASSPQAGGNTGELFF. The CDR3 nucleotides read TGTGCCAGCTCACCACAGGCAGGGGGCAACACCGGGGAGCTGTTTTTT. This chain uses TRBV18 with TRBJ2-2; 8 bases align to TRBD1. The germline gives CDR1 KGHSH, CDR2 LQKENI. This CDR3 comprises 16 residues. Trimming took 1 base from V and 2 from J; bases not matched to a gene: 3. The complete variable domain, with remaining parts taken from reference TRBV18 and TRBJ2-2, reads NAGVMQNPRHLVRRRGQEARLRCSPMKGHSHVYWYRQLPEEGLKFMVYLQKENIIDESGMPKERFSAEFPKEGPSILRIQQVVRGDSAAYFCASSPQAGGNTGELFFGEGSRLTVL.

The genes are TRBV28 and TRBJ2-7; weak D call: TRBD2 (5 bases). The length of the CDR3 is 13 residues. Trimming took off 3 bases at V and 5 bases at J, with 11 bases between the two ends. Germline CDR1 is MDHEN and CDR2 is SYDVKM. This chain's CDR3 is CASSFRGIDEQYF. CDR3 nucleotide sequence: TGTGCCAGCAGTTTCCGGGGTATAGACGAGCAGTACTTC.

V usage is TRBV5-1 and J usage is TRBJ2-7; D is possibly TRBD1 (5 bases). V was clipped by 5 bases and J by 0 bases, with 9 bases between them. The CDR3 contains 13 residues. Germline V gives CDR1 SGHRS, CDR2 YFSETQ. This CDR3 reads CASRQGDSYEQYF. The CDR3, as DNA: TGCGCCAGCAGGCAAGGGGACTCCTACGAGCAGTACTTC.

As concerns this clone: Other DNA sequences from this sample encode an identical CDR3 as well. V and J are TRBV3-1 (or the pseudogene TRBV3-2) and TRBJ2-7, with 10 bases fitting TRBD1. Looked up from germline, CDR1 is LGHDT and CDR2 is YNNKEL (reference sequence). V lost 1 base and J lost 7; bases outside the gene matches: 4. The CDR3 length is 14 residues. CDR3 coding DNA: TGTGCCAGCAGCCAAGGACAGGGGGCTGGGGAGCAGTACTTC. Translation: CASSQGQGAGEQYF.

The chain uses TRBV28 and TRBJ1-4; TRBD1 matches at 9 bases. Germline CDR1 is MDHEN and CDR2 is SYDVKM. V lost 4 bases, J lost 4 bases, and 4 bases stayed unmatched. The CDR3 sequence is 15 residues long. CDR3: CASSSTGGVNEKLFF. CDR3 DNA sequence: TGTGCCAGCAGTTCCACAGGGGGCGTTAATGAAAAACTGTTTTTT.

The CDR3 protein is CASRWTFSYEQYF. The CDR3 DNA follows: TGTGCCAGCAGGTGGACTTTCTCCTACGAGCAGTACTTC. This rearrangement joins TRBV2 to TRBJ2-7; maybe TRBD2 (5 bases). Trimming took off 6 bases at V and 0 bases at J, with 9 bases between the two ends. The CDR3 totals 13 residues. Germline V CDR1 and CDR2: SNHLY, FYNNEI.

The genes are TRBV2 and TRBJ2-3; 10 bases agree with TRBD1. J lost 5 bases, V lost 11 bases, and 7 bases had no gene match. This CDR3 has 13 residues. Germline-derived CDR1 and CDR2 are SNHLY and FYNNEI. This CDR3 reads CAWGTGAGDTQYF. The CDR3 region has the DNA TGTGCCTGGGGGACAGGGGCAGGAGATACGCAGTATTTT.

A note on this clone: Mismatch with germline at one junction end may stem from a read error. The chain employs TRBV7-7 and TRBJ1-4, with TRBD1 matching over 10 bases. Germline V gene sequence: CDR1 SSHAT, CDR2 FNYEAQ (reference sequence). The CDR3 has 15 residues. CDR3 sequence (DNA): TGTGCTAGCAGCTCCCGACAGGGGGCGATTGAAAAACTGTTTTTT. Protein: CASSSRQGAIEKLFF.

The chain employs TRBV4-2 and TRBJ2-5; TRBD2 matches 11 bases. CDR3 length: 15 amino acids. Germline V gene data show CDR1 as LGHNA and CDR2 as YNFKEQ. After removal of 2 bases from V and 2 bases from J, the junction contained 1 base not matched to a gene. The CDR3 region has the DNA TGTGCCAGCAGCCAACTAGCGGGAGGTCAAGAGACCCAGTACTTC. Its protein product is CASSQLAGGQETQYF.

The CDR3 coding sequence is TGTGCCAGCTCCGGGGGCGGGAGGGCCTACGAGCAGTACTTC. Translating gives CASSGGGRAYEQYF. This rearrangement joins TRBV19 to TRBJ2-7; 9 nucleotides line up with TRBD2. The V and J ends lost 9 bases and 2 bases, in that order; junction bases with no gene match: 8. CDR1 and CDR2 from the germline V gene are LNHDA and SQIVND (reference sequence). The CDR3 loop spans 14 amino acids.